These 22 T cell receptor beta chains share one sample of origin, sequenced in a study of CD8 T cells in ankylosing spondylitis. In TCRdb, the 5' RACE reads were re-called with MiXCR into one record per CDR3 protein. In the table there are about 140,000 distinct CDR3 sequences, roughly 7.7% of which are singletons. Sample: synovial fluid, either unsorted or a sorted T cell fraction (not recorded which). These receptors came from a male donor with ankylosing spondylitis.

V usage is TRBV9 and J usage is TRBJ2-1; D gene unclear. The germline CDR1 and CDR2 sequences are SGDLS and YYNGEE. This CDR3 comprises 15 residues. Trimming stripped 0 bases from V and 3 bases from J, with 10 bases between. In nucleotides, the CDR3 is TGTGCCAGCAGCGTAGCCGGGTCTCTCTACAATGAGCAGTTCTTC. Protein sequence: CASSVAGSLYNEQFF.

This clonotype has just a few counts. The rearrangement uses TRBV3-1 and TRBJ2-1, with D unresolved. Germline CDR1 reads LGHDT; CDR2 reads YNNKEL (reference sequence). The CDR3 is 12 amino acids. V dropped 4 bases and J dropped 6 bases, with 7 bases sitting between them. The CDR3 here is CASSPSPNEQFF. The CDR3 DNA reads TGTGCCAGCAGCCCCTCCCCCAATGAGCAGTTCTTC.

This clonotype came up many times. This chain links TRBV3-1 with TRBJ1-2, with unresolved D. V lost 0 bases, J lost 9 bases, and 8 bases lay in between. In germline, CDR1 is LGHDT, CDR2 YNNKEL (reference sequence). CDR3 length: 12 residues. In nucleotides, the CDR3 is TGTGCCAGCAGCCAAGAATCGTGGAGCTACACCTTC. Protein sequence: CASSQESWSYTF. Based on the CDR3 plus reference TRBV3-1 and TRBJ1-2, the full variable domain is DTAVSQTPKYLVTQMGNDKSIKCEQNLGHDTMYWYKQDSKKFLKIMFSYNNKELIINETVPNRFSPKSPDKAHLNLHINSLELGDSAVYFCASSQESWSYTFGSGTRLTVV.

This clonotype was detected ten times or more. The chain joins TRBV7-2 to TRBJ2-3; D not certain. Trimming removed 5 bases at V and 6 bases at J, with 12 bases between. Germline V gene sequence: CDR1 SGHTA, CDR2 FQGNSA. This CDR3 has 13 amino acids. The CDR3 DNA sequence: TGTGCCAGCAGCACCCGAGTAAAGGATACGCAGTATTTT. Its protein product is CASSTRVKDTQYF.

This clonotype showed up just a few times. The chain is built from TRBV15 and TRBJ2-3; a weak D match, TRBD1 (6 bases). Germline V lookup: CDR1 LNHNV, CDR2 YYDKDF (reference sequence). The CDR3 length is 13 residues. Trimming pared 6 bases from V and 6 bases from J, leaving 13 bases between. This CDR3 reads CATRLGALDTQYF. CDR3 coding DNA: TGTGCCACCAGACTGGGGGCGTTGGATACGCAGTATTTT.

The rearrangement uses TRBV2 and TRBJ1-1; unclear D gene. V dropped 3 bases and J dropped 5 bases, with 7 bases sitting between them. The CDR3 totals 12 residues. Germline loops: CDR1 SNHLY, CDR2 FYNNEI. For the CDR3, the DNA is TGTGCCAGCAGTGAGGAGCAAACTGAAGCTTTCTTT. Encoded protein: CASSEEQTEAFF.

The chain combines TRBV5-1 with TRBJ2-5; D is undetermined. Trimming pared 4 bases from V and 2 bases from J, leaving 15 bases between. CDR3 length equals 15 residues. Per the germline V gene, CDR1 is SGHRS and CDR2 is YFSETQ. The CDR3 is CASSTGVPGQETQYF. The CDR3 DNA follows: TGCGCCAGCAGCACTGGCGTCCCTGGACAAGAGACCCAGTACTTC.

This chain joins TRBV5-1 and TRBJ1-4; D might be TRBD1 (6 bases). The CDR3 is made up of 14 amino acids. CDR1 and CDR2 (germline): SGHRS, YFSETQ. Deletions cut 5 bases from V and 7 bases from J, with 15 bases between. CDR3 coding DNA: TGCGCCAGCAGTTCTCGGGGAGGGGGTGAAAAACTGTTTTTT. Encoded protein: CASSSRGGGEKLFF.

This clonotype has only a few counts. The chain uses TRBV20-1 and TRBJ1-1; D call uncertain. V was shortened by 4 bases and J by 9 bases, with 12 bases between the two germline ends. The CDR3 runs to 11 residues. Germline values: CDR1 DFQATT, CDR2 SNEGSKA (reference sequence). CDR3 loop: CSANLWGKAFF. The CDR3 bases are TGCAGTGCTAATTTGTGGGGAAAAGCTTTCTTT.

V and J are TRBV2 and TRBJ2-1, with D hard to call. Trimming left V 8 bases short and J 2 bases short, with 16 bases between. Looked up from germline, CDR1 is SNHLY and CDR2 is FYNNEI. The CDR3 runs 15 residues. The CDR3 DNA reads as TGTGCCAGCCTATTGGCAGGAGTCGCCTACAATGAGCAGTTCTTC. It translates to CASLLAGVAYNEQFF.

The rearrangement uses TRBV20-1 and TRBJ2-1, with 7 bases aligning to TRBD2. CDR1 and CDR2 from the germline V gene are DFQATT and SNEGSKA (reference sequence). This CDR3 has 16 residues. V lost 3 bases and J lost 0; bases outside the gene matches: 8. The CDR3 here is CSASNGRLSSYNEQFF. The CDR3 nucleotides read TGCAGTGCTAGTAACGGGAGGCTTAGCTCCTACAATGAGCAGTTCTTC.

This clonotype was found many times. This chain uses TRBV5-1 with TRBJ2-7; D uncertain. V was pared by 0 bases and J by 6 bases, with 10 bases between. CDR1 SGHRS and CDR2 YFSETQ come from the germline V gene. CDR3 length: 13 amino acids. The CDR3 bases are TGCGCCAGCAGCTTGGTCCCAGATATCGAGCAGTACTTC. Amino acids: CASSLVPDIEQYF.

Turning to this clonotype: A read error may be the cause here, since a much bigger clone is one base away. The conserved phenylalanine or tryptophan is not found at the CDR3 terminus, so this likely reflects a read error. The rearrangement joins TRBV27 to TRBJ2-1; 9 bases agree with TRBD1. V was pared by 3 bases and J by 2 bases, with 8 bases of the junction left unmatched. CDR3 length equals 17 residues. In germline, CDR1 is MNHEY, CDR2 SMNVEV (reference sequence). CDR3 protein: CASSFTNRGPTYNEQFL. The CDR3, as DNA: TGTGCCAGCAGTTTTACCAACAGGGGGCCTACCTACAATGAGCAGTTCCTC.

CDR3 coding DNA: TGTGCCACCAGTGACCCTCCGGGACTAGCGGGAGGACCGAACACCGGGGAGCTGTTTTTT. Residues: CATSDPPGLAGGPNTGELFF. This sequence joins TRBV24-1 and TRBJ2-2, with 15 nucleotides matching TRBD2. The J segment lost 0 bases and the V segment lost 4 bases, leaving 8 bases of the junction unmatched. The CDR3 is made up of 20 amino acids. Germline V gene data show CDR1 as KGHDR and CDR2 as SFDVKD.

This clonotype was recorded a few times. The chain links TRBV7-3 to TRBJ2-7; 9 bases are a match to TRBD2. Germline V gene sequence: CDR1 SGHTA, CDR2 FQGTGA. J gave up 0 bases and V 5 bases, and 8 bases lay outside the gene matches. The CDR3 spans 16 residues. CDR3 sequence (DNA): TGTGCCAGCAGCCCACAGGGGACTAGCTCCTCCTACGAGCAGTACTTC. This translates into CASSPQGTSSSYEQYF.

Ten or more counts support this clonotype. The rearrangement links TRBV2 to TRBJ1-2; no clear D. Per the germline V gene, CDR1 is SNHLY and CDR2 is FYNNEI. Trimming pared 6 bases from V and 4 bases from J, leaving 12 bases between. CDR3 length: 13 residues. CDR3 sequence reads: CASSPGLGYGYTF. CDR3 bases: TGTGCCAGCAGCCCCGGACTGGGCTATGGCTACACCTTC.

This clonotype was seen a single time. The chain couples TRBV20-1 to TRBJ2-2, with TRBD1 identical over 8 bases. The length of the CDR3 is 14 residues. Germline trimming cut 7 bases from V and 5 bases from J; bases unmatched to any gene: 9. Looked up from germline, CDR1 is DFQATT and CDR2 is SNEGSKA (reference sequence). The CDR3 sequence is CSGVRRDRTGELFF. CDR3 in DNA: TGCAGTGGGGTTAGGCGGGACAGGACCGGGGAGCTGTTTTTT.

This clonotype has only one observation. V and J are TRBV2 and TRBJ2-3; 14 bases are shared with TRBD2. V shed 6 bases, J shed 5 bases, and the junction held 7 bases outside the gene matches. Germline assignment: CDR1 SNHLY and CDR2 FYNNEI. The CDR3 has 16 amino acids. The CDR3 DNA sequence: TGTGCCAGCAGGGGGGGACTAGCGGGAGAGCGAGATACGCAGTATTTT. Its translation: CASRGGLAGERDTQYF.

This clonotype appeared many times. The rearrangement links TRBV4-3 to TRBJ2-3, with 7 bases lining up with TRBD2. The CDR3 is 16 amino acids. The trim removed 1 base at V and 2 bases at J, leaving 6 bases unmatched. Germline V gene sequence: CDR1 LGHNA, CDR2 YSLEER. The chain's CDR3 is CASSQGRLAYTDTQYF. The DNA for the CDR3 is TGCGCCAGCAGCCAAGGTCGACTAGCCTACACAGATACGCAGTATTTT.

V usage is TRBV10-3 and J usage is TRBJ2-3, with TRBD1 identical over 8 bases. After removal of 7 bases from V and 1 base from J, the junction contained 4 bases not matched to a gene. The CDR3 spans 14 residues. CDR1 is ENHRY, CDR2 SYGVKD, per germline. CDR3: CAIKDREGTDTQYF. CDR3 nucleotides: TGTGCCATCAAGGACAGGGAGGGCACAGATACGCAGTATTTT.

This clonotype turned up a few times. The chain uses TRBV20-1 and TRBJ2-7; maybe TRBD2 (7 bases). Deletions cut 5 bases from V and 6 bases from J, with 14 bases between. Germline V gene data show CDR1 as DFQATT and CDR2 as SNEGSKA (reference sequence). The CDR3 totals 12 residues. CDR3 bases: TGCAGTGCTGCCCCGCGGGGGCGCGAGCAGTACTTC. Protein sequence: CSAAPRGREQYF.

This clonotype was detected ten times or more. The V and J genes are TRBV20-1 and TRBJ2-7, with 7 bases lining up with TRBD1. The CDR3 covers 14 residues. CDR1 and CDR2 (germline): DFQATT, SNEGSKA (reference sequence). V shed 3 bases and J 8 bases; nucleotides not matched to a gene: 13. CDR3 protein: CSASRQGDMGKQYF. For the CDR3, the DNA is TGCAGTGCTAGTAGGCAGGGGGATATGGGGAAGCAGTACTTC.